This TCR beta chain was documented in a study of control samples from healthy donors and cancer patients. Trimming shortened V by 4 bases and J by 1 base, and 19 bases separated the two germline ends. Germline CDR1 SGHNT, CDR2 YYREEE (reference sequence). The CDR3 contains 17 residues. Sequencing was performed with immunoSEQ multiplex PCR; in TCRdb, only in-frame clones are kept and a portion is missing. In the table there are 200,000 or so clones, 85% to 95% of which are singletons. The TCR comes from a man in his fifties in good health. Sequencing was carried out using blood. The rearrangement links TRBV5-4 to TRBJ2-3; D could derive from TRBD1 or TRBD2 (7 bases each). The CDR3 nucleotides are TGTGCCAGCAGCCGACTTGAACCAGGGGGGGGCACAGATACGCAGTATTTT. Translation gives CASSRLEPGGGTDTQYF.